This T cell receptor beta chain was captured in a study of tumor-infiltrating lymphocytes in primary liver carcinoma. Study details: Every sample contained roughly 3.65 to 7.5 million productive TCRbeta reads, and these numbers were similar from one tissue type to another.

This clonotype was recorded a few times. Trimming removed 4 bases from V and 9 bases from J, with 20 bases in between. The CDR3 consists of 16 residues. Germline V lookup: CDR1 SGHNT, CDR2 YYREEE (reference sequence). The authors made TCR beta cDNA from 400 to 600 ng total RNA with a constant-region primer. Libraries of TCR beta came from three nested multiplex PCR rounds with slightly modified ARM-PCR. TRBV1-TRBV30 forward primers and a C-beta reverse primer were used in the first two PCR rounds, which each ran for about 10 cycles. In TCRdb, the multiplex PCR reads were re-called with MiXCR into one record per CDR3 protein. Of roughly 80,000 distinct CDR3 sequences listed, 69% are singletons. Co-extraction of both nucleic acids (RNA and DNA) used about 19-33 mg of unsorted bulk tissue. Resection treated the patients' primary liver carcinoma.

V is TRBV5-4 and J is TRBJ1-6; D is unclear. Sequencing used tumor-adjacent normal liver tissue. This sequence was found in a man aged 40-50 years with primary liver carcinoma and hepatitis B virus infection. This chain's CDR3 is CASSTATGSRASPLHF. Here the CDR3 DNA reads TGTGCCAGCAGCACCGCAACGGGGTCGAGGGCTTCACCCCTCCACTTT.